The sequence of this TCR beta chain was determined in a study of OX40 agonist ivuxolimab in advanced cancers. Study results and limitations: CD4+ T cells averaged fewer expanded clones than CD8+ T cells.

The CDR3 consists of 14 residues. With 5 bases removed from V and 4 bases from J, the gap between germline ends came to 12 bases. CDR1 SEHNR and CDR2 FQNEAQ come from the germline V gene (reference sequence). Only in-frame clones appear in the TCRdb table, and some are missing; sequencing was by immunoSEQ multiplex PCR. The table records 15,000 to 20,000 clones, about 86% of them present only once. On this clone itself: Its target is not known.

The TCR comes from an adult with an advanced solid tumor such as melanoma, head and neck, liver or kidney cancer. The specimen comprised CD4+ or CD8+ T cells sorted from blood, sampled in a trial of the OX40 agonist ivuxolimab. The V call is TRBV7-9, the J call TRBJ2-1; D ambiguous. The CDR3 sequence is CASSPPSVYNEQFF. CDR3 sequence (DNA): TGTGCCAGCAGCCCCCCATCGGTTTACAATGAGCAGTTCTTC.